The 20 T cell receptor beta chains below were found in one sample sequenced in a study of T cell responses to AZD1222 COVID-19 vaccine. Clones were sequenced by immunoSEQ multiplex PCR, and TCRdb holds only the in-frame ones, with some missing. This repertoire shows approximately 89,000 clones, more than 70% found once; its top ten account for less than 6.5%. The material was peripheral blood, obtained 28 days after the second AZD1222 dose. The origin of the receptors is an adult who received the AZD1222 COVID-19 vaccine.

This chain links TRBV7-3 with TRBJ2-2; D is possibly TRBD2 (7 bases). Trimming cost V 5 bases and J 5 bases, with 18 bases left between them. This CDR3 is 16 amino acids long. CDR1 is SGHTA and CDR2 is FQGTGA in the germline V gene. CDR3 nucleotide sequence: TGTGCCAGCAGCCCGGGGGGCAGGGACAAAACCGGGGAGCTGTTTTTT. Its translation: CASSPGGRDKTGELFF.

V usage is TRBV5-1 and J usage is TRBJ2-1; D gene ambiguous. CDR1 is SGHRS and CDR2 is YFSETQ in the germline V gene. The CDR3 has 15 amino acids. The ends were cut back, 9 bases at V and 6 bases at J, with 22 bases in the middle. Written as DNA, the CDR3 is TGCGCCACCTCCCCACCCCCTCCTCGTAGCAATGAGCAGTTCTTC. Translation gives CATSPPPPRSNEQFF.

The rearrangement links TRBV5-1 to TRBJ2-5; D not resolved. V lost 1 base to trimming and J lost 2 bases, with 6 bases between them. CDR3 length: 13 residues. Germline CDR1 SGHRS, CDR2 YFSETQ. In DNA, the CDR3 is TGCGCCAGCAGCTTGTTCCAGCAAGAGACCCAGTACTTC. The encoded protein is CASSLFQQETQYF.

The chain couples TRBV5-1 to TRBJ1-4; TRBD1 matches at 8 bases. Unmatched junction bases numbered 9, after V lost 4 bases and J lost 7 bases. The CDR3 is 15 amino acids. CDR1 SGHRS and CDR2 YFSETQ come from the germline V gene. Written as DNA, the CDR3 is TGCGCCAGCAGCGCGTTCACAGGGGGTGGTGAAAAACTGTTTTTT. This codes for CASSAFTGGGEKLFF. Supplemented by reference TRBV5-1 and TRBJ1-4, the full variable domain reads KAGVTQTPRYLIKTRGQQVTLSCSPISGHRSVSWYQQTPGQGLQFLFEYFSETQRNKGNFPGRFSGRQFSNSRSEMNVSTLELGDSALYLCASSAFTGGGEKLFFGSGTQLSVL.

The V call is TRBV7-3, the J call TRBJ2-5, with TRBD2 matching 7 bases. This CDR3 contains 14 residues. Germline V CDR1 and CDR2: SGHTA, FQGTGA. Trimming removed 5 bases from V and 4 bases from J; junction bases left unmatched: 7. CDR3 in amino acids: CASSHSTSRETQYF. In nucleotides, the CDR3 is TGTGCCAGCAGCCACTCGACTAGCCGAGAGACCCAGTACTTC. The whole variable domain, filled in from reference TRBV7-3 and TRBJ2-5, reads GAGVSQTPSNKVTEKGKYVELRCDPISGHTALYWYRQSLGQGPEFLIYFQGTGAADDSGLPNDRFFAVRPEGSVSTLKIQRTERGDSAVYLCASSHSTSRETQYFGPGTRLLVL.

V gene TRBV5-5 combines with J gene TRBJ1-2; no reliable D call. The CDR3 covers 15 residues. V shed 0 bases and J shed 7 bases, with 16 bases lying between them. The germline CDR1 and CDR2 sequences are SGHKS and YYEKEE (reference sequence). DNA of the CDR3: TGTGCCAGCAGCTTGGGTTGGGCAGACTATAGTGGCTACACCTTC. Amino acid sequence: CASSLGWADYSGYTF.

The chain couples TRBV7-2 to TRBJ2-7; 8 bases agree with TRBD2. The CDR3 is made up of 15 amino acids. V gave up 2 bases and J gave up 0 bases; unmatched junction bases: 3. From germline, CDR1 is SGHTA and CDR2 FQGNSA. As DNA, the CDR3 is TGTGCCAGCAGCTTACTAGCGGGTAGCTCCTACGAGCAGTACTTC. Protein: CASSLLAGSSYEQYF. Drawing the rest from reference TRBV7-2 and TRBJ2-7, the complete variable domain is GAGVSQSPSNKVTEKGKDVELRCDPISGHTALYWYRQSLGQGLEFLIYFQGNSAPDKSGLPSDRFSAERTGGSVSTLTIQRTQQEDSAVYLCASSLLAGSSYEQYFGPGTRLTVT.

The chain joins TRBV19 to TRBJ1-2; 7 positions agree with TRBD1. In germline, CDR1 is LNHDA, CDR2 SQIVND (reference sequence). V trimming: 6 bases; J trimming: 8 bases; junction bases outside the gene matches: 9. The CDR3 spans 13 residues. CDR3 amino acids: CASSDRETRGYTF. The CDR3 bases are TGTGCCAGTAGCGACAGGGAAACGCGGGGCTACACCTTC.

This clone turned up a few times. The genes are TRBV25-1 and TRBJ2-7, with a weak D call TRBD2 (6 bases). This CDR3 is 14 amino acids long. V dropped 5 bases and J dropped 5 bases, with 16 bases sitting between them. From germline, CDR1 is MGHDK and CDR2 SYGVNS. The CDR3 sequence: CASSSHGRIHEQYF. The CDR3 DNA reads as TGTGCCAGCAGTTCCCACGGGAGAATCCACGAGCAGTACTTC.

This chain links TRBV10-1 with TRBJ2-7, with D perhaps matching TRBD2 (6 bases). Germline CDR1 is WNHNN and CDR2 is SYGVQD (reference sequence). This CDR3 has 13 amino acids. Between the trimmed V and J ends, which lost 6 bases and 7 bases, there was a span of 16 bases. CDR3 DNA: TGCGCCAGCAGCGACTACCTCGCGGGAGAGCAGTACTTC. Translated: CASSDYLAGEQYF.

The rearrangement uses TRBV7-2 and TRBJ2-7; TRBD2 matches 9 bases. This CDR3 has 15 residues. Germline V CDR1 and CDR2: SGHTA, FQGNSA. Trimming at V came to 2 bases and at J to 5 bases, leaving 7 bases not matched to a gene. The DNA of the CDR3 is TGTGCCAGCAGCTTATGGGGCGGGACTAGCAACGAGCAGTACTTC. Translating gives CASSLWGGTSNEQYF.

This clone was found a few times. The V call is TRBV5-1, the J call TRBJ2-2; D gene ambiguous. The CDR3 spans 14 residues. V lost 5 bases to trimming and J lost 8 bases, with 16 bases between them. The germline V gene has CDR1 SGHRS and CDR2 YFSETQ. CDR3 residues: CASSSTTRSGELFF. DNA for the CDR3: TGCGCCAGCAGTTCTACAACACGCTCTGGGGAGCTGTTTTTT.

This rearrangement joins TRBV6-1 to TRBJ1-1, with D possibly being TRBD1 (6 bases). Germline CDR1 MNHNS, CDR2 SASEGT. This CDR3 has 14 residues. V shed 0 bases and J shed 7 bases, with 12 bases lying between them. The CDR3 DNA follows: TGTGCCAGCAGTGAAGCGGTGGGGGCTAGTGAAGCTTTCTTT. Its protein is CASSEAVGASEAFF.

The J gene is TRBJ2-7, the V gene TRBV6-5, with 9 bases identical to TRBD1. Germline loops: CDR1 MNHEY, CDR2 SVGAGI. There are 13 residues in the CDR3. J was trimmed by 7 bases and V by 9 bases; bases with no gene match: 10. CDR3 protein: CASQNRGRWEQYF. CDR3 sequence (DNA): TGTGCCAGTCAGAACAGGGGGCGCTGGGAGCAGTACTTC.

The CDR3 DNA is TGTGCCAGCAGCTTGGTGGGACAGGGGTCCAGAGCTTTCTTT. This sequence encodes CASSLVGQGSRAFF. The chain is built from TRBV5-4 and TRBJ1-1; the match to TRBD1 covers 10 bases. The V gene end was trimmed by 0 bases and the J gene end by 10 bases; junction bases not matched to a gene: 6. Germline CDR1 reads SGHNT; CDR2 reads YYREEE (reference sequence). The CDR3 length is 14 residues.

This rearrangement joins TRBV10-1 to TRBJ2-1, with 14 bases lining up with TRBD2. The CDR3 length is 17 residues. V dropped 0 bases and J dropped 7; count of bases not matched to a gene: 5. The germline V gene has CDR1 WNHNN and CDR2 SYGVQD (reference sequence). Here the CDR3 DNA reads TGCGCCAGCAGTGAGTCAAGGACTAGCGGGAGGACGAATGAGCAGTTCTTC. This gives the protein CASSESRTSGRTNEQFF.

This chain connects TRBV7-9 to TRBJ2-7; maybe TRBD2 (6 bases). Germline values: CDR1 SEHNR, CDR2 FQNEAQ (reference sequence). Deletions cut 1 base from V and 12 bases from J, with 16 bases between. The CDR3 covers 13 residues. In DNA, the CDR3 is TGTGCCAGCAGCTTAGACCGAGCTGGAGGGCGGTACTTC. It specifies CASSLDRAGGRYF.

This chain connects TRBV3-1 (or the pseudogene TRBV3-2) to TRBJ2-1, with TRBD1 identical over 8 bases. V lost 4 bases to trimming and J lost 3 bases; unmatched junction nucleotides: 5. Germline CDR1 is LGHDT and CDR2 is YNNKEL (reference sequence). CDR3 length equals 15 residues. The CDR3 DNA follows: TGTGCCAGCAGCCGAGACAGGGGAGGCTACAATGAGCAGTTCTTC. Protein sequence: CASSRDRGGYNEQFF.

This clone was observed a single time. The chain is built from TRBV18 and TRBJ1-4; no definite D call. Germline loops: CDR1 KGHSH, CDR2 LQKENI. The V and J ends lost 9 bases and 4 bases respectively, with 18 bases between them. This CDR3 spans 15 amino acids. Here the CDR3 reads CASSRTVTVNEKLFF. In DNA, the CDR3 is TGTGCCAGTTCTAGAACGGTTACAGTTAATGAAAAACTGTTTTTT.

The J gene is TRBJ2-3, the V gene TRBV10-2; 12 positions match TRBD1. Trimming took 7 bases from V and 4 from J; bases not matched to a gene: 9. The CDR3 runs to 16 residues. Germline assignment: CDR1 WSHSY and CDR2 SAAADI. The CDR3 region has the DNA TGCGCCAGCACCGATCCGGGACAGGGGGCTTCAGATACGCAGTATTTT. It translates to CASTDPGQGASDTQYF.